Below are 20 T cell receptor beta chains sequenced from a single sample in a study of long-term antiretroviral therapy in people with HIV. The authors ran the immunoSEQ assay, v3.0, at survey level. Assay: immunoSEQ multiplex PCR; the TCRdb copy retains only in-frame clones and omits some. The sample records some 25,000 clones, about four fifths being singletons. Sequencing was performed on unsorted PBMCs, taken 1.1 years before starting antiretroviral therapy. These receptors were taken from a woman in her twenties or thirties with HIV.

The gene calls are TRBV6-5 and TRBJ2-3; D is unresolved. The CDR3 sequence is 11 residues long. Trimming stripped 8 bases from V and 4 bases from J, with 7 bases between. Germline loops: CDR1 MNHEY, CDR2 SVGAGI. As DNA, the CDR3 is TGTGCCAGCGGGGAACCAGATACGCAGTATTTT. This gives the protein CASGEPDTQYF.

The chain uses TRBV2 and TRBJ2-1, with D maybe TRBD1 (6 bases). Between the trimmed V and J ends, which lost 6 bases and 7 bases, there was a span of 7 bases. The CDR3 is made up of 11 amino acids. Looked up from germline, CDR1 is SNHLY and CDR2 is FYNNEI. CDR3 bases: TGTGCCAGCAGACAGGGTAATGAGCAGTTCTTC. Protein product: CASRQGNEQFF.

The V gene is TRBV7-6, the J gene TRBJ1-5; D is uncertain. The V and J ends lost 0 bases and 6 bases respectively, with 6 bases between them. CDR1 and CDR2 from the germline V gene are SGHVS and FNYEAQ. The CDR3 runs 13 residues. For the CDR3, the DNA is TGTGCCAGCAGCTTAGCGCACGGTCAGCCCCAGCATTTT. It yields the protein CASSLAHGQPQHF.

This clone was counted only a few times. The rearrangement uses TRBV9 and TRBJ1-2; weak D call: TRBD1 (5 bases). CDR1 is SGDLS, CDR2 YYNGEE, per germline. V dropped 1 base and J dropped 8 bases, with 15 bases sitting between them. The CDR3 loop spans 14 amino acids. The CDR3 nucleotides read TGTGCCAGCAGCGTACTAGGCAGGGCTAGCGGCTACACCTTC. Encoded protein: CASSVLGRASGYTF. The full variable domain, rest sourced from reference TRBV9 and TRBJ1-2, is DSGVTQTPKHLITATGQRVTLRCSPRSGDLSVYWYQQSLDQGLQFLIQYYNGEERAKGNILERFSAQQFPDLHSELNLSSLELGDSALYFCASSVLGRASGYTFGSGTRLTVV.

The chain is built from TRBV2 and TRBJ1-6, with D possibly being TRBD1 (5 bases). Trimming took 4 bases from V and 0 from J, leaving 22 bases between them. Germline V gives CDR1 SNHLY, CDR2 FYNNEI. The CDR3 runs 20 residues. CDR3 loop: CASSGGGTDKFSSYNSPLHF. The CDR3 DNA follows: TGTGCCAGCAGTGGAGGCGGGACGGATAAATTTAGCTCCTATAATTCACCCCTCCACTTT.

The chain uses TRBV25-1 and TRBJ1-5; D not resolved. The CDR3 consists of 17 residues. CDR1 and CDR2 from the germline V gene are MGHDK and SYGVNS. V lost 0 bases and J lost 1, with 13 bases in between. For the CDR3, the DNA is TGTGCCAGCAGTGAATATACTTTTCCAAGGAGCAATCAGCCCCAGCATTTT. It codes for CASSEYTFPRSNQPQHF.

This chain connects TRBV5-1 to TRBJ1-3, with TRBD1 matching over 7 bases. V was clipped by 8 bases and J by 2 bases; unmatched bases: 10. Germline assignment: CDR1 SGHRS and CDR2 YFSETQ. The CDR3 has 15 amino acids. CDR3 sequence (DNA): TGCGCCAGTCACAACTCAGGGGGTGCTGGAAACACCATATATTTT. Its protein product is CASHNSGGAGNTIYF.

In its sample, this clone was seen once. This chain joins TRBV21-1 and TRBJ2-2; the D segment call TRBD1 is taken from the table without a DNA check. TRBV21-1 is deemed a pseudogene. The CDR3 totals 16 residues. As DNA, the CDR3 is TGTGCCAGCAGCAAAGTAGGACAGGGGGAGGCCGGGGAGCTGTTTTTT. This encodes CASSKVGQGEAGELFF.

This clone was seen just once. The chain carries TRBV18 and TRBJ2-6; the D gene is possibly TRBD1 (5 bases). This CDR3 is built from 16 residues. CDR1 and CDR2 from the germline V gene are KGHSH and LQKENI. The V end lost 0 bases, the J end lost 4 bases, and 10 bases lay between the germline ends. CDR3 loop: CASSPPGAAGANVLTF. CDR3 bases: TGTGCCAGCTCACCACCTGGGGCTGCCGGGGCCAACGTCCTGACTTTC.

The J gene is TRBJ2-1, the V gene TRBV9; TRBD2 matches 14 bases. The CDR3 is 19 residues long. V lost 2 bases and J lost 0; bases outside the gene matches: 7. The germline V gene encodes CDR1 SGDLS and CDR2 YYNGEE. CDR3 sequence reads: CASSVRTSGGTSSYNEQFF. The CDR3 DNA follows: TGTGCCAGCAGCGTCCGGACTAGCGGGGGGACTAGCTCCTACAATGAGCAGTTCTTC.

This clone is judged medium-sized. J is TRBJ2-5 and V is TRBV30; 9 bases fit TRBD2. V was clipped by 5 bases and J by 2 bases; unmatched bases: 15. There are 17 residues in the CDR3. Germline lookup yields CDR1 GTSNPN and CDR2 SVGIG (reference sequence). This CDR3 reads CAWADPSGGLWQETQYF. The CDR3 nucleotides read TGTGCCTGGGCCGACCCAAGCGGGGGGCTATGGCAAGAGACCCAGTACTTC. Looking up the rest from reference TRBV30 and TRBJ2-5 gives the full variable domain: SQTIHQWPATLVQPVGSPLSLECTVEGTSNPNLYWYRQAAGRGLQLLFYSVGIGQISSEVPQNLSASRPQDRQFILSSKKLLLSDSGFYLCAWADPSGGLWQETQYFGPGTRLLVL.

The chain couples TRBV6-5 to TRBJ2-7; TRBD1 matches 10 bases. V gave up 5 bases and J gave up 1 base; unmatched junction bases: 5. The germline gives CDR1 MNHEY, CDR2 SVGAGI. The CDR3 is made up of 15 amino acids. CDR3 protein: CASSTRTGGSYEQYF. CDR3 in DNA: TGTGCCAGCAGTACCCGGACAGGGGGTTCCTACGAGCAGTACTTC.

This clone showed up just a few times. The chain combines TRBV15 with TRBJ1-2, with a possible D match to TRBD1 (5 bases). Trimming cost V 0 bases and J 5 bases, with 13 bases left between them. This CDR3 is built from 15 residues. Germline CDR1 and CDR2: LNHNV and YYDKDF (reference sequence). The CDR3 here is CATSRDSQGSYGYTF. The DNA for the CDR3 is TGTGCCACCAGCAGAGATAGCCAGGGATCATATGGCTACACCTTC. Using reference TRBV15 and TRBJ1-2 for the parts outside the CDR3, the full variable domain is DAMVIQNPRYQVTQFGKPVTLSCSQTLNHNVMYWYQQKSSQAPKLLFHYYDKDFNNEADTPDNFQSRRPNTSFCFLDIRSPGLGDTAMYLCATSRDSQGSYGYTFGSGTRLTVV.

V is TRBV30 and J is TRBJ1-2; a possible D gene is TRBD1 (5 bases). Germline V gives CDR1 GTSNPN, CDR2 SVGIG (reference sequence). Trimming took 3 bases from V and 3 from J, leaving 11 bases between them. This CDR3 comprises 13 residues. DNA of the CDR3: TGTGCCTGGAGCCACGGGGGACACTATGGCTACACCTTC. Its protein is CAWSHGGHYGYTF.

The J gene is TRBJ1-1, the V gene TRBV11-2; tentative D call: TRBD1 (5 bases). The CDR3 covers 14 residues. The ends were cut back, 2 bases at V and 6 bases at J, with 13 bases in the middle. Germline CDR1 and CDR2: SGHAT and FQNNGV. The CDR3 here is CASSLRGRDSEAFF. The CDR3 coding sequence is TGTGCCAGCAGCTTAAGGGGACGGGACTCTGAAGCTTTCTTT.

This chain links TRBV19 with TRBJ2-5, with D possibly TRBD2 on 6 matching bases. The germline V and J ends were trimmed by 3 bases and 4 bases, with 12 bases remaining between them. CDR1 is LNHDA, CDR2 SQIVND, per germline (reference sequence). This CDR3 is 14 amino acids long. CDR3 in DNA: TGTGCCAGTAGTATGTGGCTCGGGGGAGAGACCCAGTACTTC. Translating gives CASSMWLGGETQYF.

The chain recombines TRBV27 with TRBJ2-5, with D hard to call. The germline V and J ends were trimmed by 7 bases and 7 bases, with 16 bases remaining between them. The CDR3 is 13 amino acids. Germline CDR1 MNHEY, CDR2 SMNVEV (reference sequence). CDR3 region: CASKRGGSGTQYF. CDR3 coding DNA: TGTGCCAGCAAAAGAGGTGGGTCCGGGACCCAGTACTTC.

This clone appeared once. V and J are TRBV5-1 and TRBJ2-1; TRBD1 agrees at 9 bases. There are 16 residues in the CDR3. Germline assignment: CDR1 SGHRS and CDR2 YFSETQ. The junction had 8 bases not matched to a gene; V was cut back by 3 bases and J by 4 bases. In nucleotides, the CDR3 is TGCGCCAGCAGCTCGCCCGGGACAGGGTCTTACAATGAGCAGTTCTTC. This gives the protein CASSSPGTGSYNEQFF.

The CDR3 protein is CASRPAMNTEAFF. The CDR3 DNA sequence: TGTGCCAGCAGGCCAGCCATGAACACTGAAGCTTTCTTT. This chain joins TRBV2 and TRBJ1-1; unclear D gene. V was clipped by 6 bases and J by 0 bases, with 8 bases between them. There are 13 residues in the CDR3. CDR1 is SNHLY, CDR2 FYNNEI, per germline.

The V and J genes are TRBV19 and TRBJ1-2; 7 bases fit TRBD1. The CDR3 is 15 amino acids. Trimming at V came to 5 bases and at J to 6 bases, leaving 12 bases not matched to a gene. Per the germline V gene, CDR1 is LNHDA and CDR2 is SQIVND (reference sequence). CDR3: CASSAGTVAINGYTF. CDR3 bases: TGTGCCAGTAGTGCCGGGACAGTGGCAATCAATGGCTACACCTTC.